The 25 T cell receptor beta chains listed next were all sequenced from one sample in a study of cytomegalovirus exposure and HLA in healthy donors (dated by TCRdb to about 2017). Library construction relied on the immunoSEQ multiplex PCR assay. For the multiplex PCR, a mixture combining 60 forward primers for TCR Vbeta segments and 13 reverse primers for TCR Jbeta segments was used. TCRdb holds this immuneACCESS table with in-frame rearrangements only. Some clones are missing; in checked studies, unresolved V genes explain under half, and the rest has no known cause. This sample gives 150,000 to 200,000 clones in total; about 81% of them show up just once. The ten largest clonotypes hold less than 2% of the sample. What was sequenced was PBMCs. Every receptor here comes from a man in his forties in good health and CMV-seronegative.

This chain connects TRBV14 to TRBJ2-5; 8 bases fit TRBD1. The V segment lost 8 bases and the J segment 3 bases; nucleotides outside the gene matches: 8. The CDR3 covers 14 residues. In germline, CDR1 is SGHDN, CDR2 FVKESK. The CDR3 nucleotides are TGTGCCAGCGCTAACAGGGGGAAGGAAGAGACCCAGTACTTC. It codes for CASANRGKEETQYF.

The V and J genes are TRBV9 and TRBJ2-7; the D gene is possibly TRBD2 (6 bases). Per the germline V gene, CDR1 is SGDLS and CDR2 is YYNGEE. The CDR3 extends over 13 amino acids. V lost 4 bases, J lost 0 bases, and 8 bases lay in between. The DNA for the CDR3 is TGTGCCAGCAGCCCCGGGGGCTCCTACGAGCAGTACTTC. Amino acid sequence: CASSPGGSYEQYF.

The V and J genes are TRBV5-6 and TRBJ1-2, with unresolved D. The CDR3 has 15 amino acids. Germline V lookup: CDR1 SGHDT, CDR2 YYEEEE. The ends were cut back, 0 bases at V and 4 bases at J, with 13 bases in the middle. In DNA form, the CDR3 reads TGTGCCAGCAGCTTGGCCCAACAGAACTCCTATGGCTACACCTTC. Translation: CASSLAQQNSYGYTF.

The chain employs TRBV2 and TRBJ2-1; TRBD1 agrees at 7 bases. CDR1 is SNHLY, CDR2 FYNNEI, per germline. V dropped 7 bases and J dropped 8; count of bases not matched to a gene: 14. This CDR3 is built from 15 residues. The CDR3 coding sequence is TGTGCCAGCAATCTGGGACAGTCGGCCACGGATGAGCAGTTCTTC. Translating it yields CASNLGQSATDEQFF.

A single count supports this clone. V and J are TRBV9 and TRBJ2-7; 13 bases map to TRBD2. The V gene end was trimmed by 3 bases and the J gene end by 1 base; junction bases not matched to a gene: 4. There are 16 residues in the CDR3. Per the germline V gene, CDR1 is SGDLS and CDR2 is YYNGEE. The CDR3, as DNA: TGTGCCAGCAGCGCCGGGGGACTAGCGGGGTCCTACGAGCAGTACTTC. This gives the protein CASSAGGLAGSYEQYF.

This clone was detected a few times. The V call is TRBV5-4, the J call TRBJ1-1; D remains ambiguous. CDR1 SGHNT and CDR2 YYREEE come from the germline V gene (reference sequence). The CDR3 is made up of 13 amino acids. Between the trimmed V and J ends, which lost 4 bases and 0 bases, there was a span of 7 bases. The CDR3 sequence: CASSKQLNTEAFF. The CDR3 region has the DNA TGTGCCAGCAGCAAACAACTGAACACTGAAGCTTTCTTT.

V and J are TRBV30 and TRBJ2-7, with D perhaps TRBD1 (5 bases). Germline V gene lookup returns CDR1 GTSNPN and CDR2 SVGIG (reference sequence). V was pared by 3 bases and J by 3 bases, with 12 bases between. The CDR3 loop spans 13 amino acids. In nucleotides, the CDR3 is TGTGCCTGGAGCAAGGGGATTTTCTACGAGCAGTACTTC. This codes for CAWSKGIFYEQYF.

The chain employs TRBV28 and TRBJ2-7; D gene uncertain. The CDR3 spans 12 residues. The V gene lost 5 bases and the J gene lost 2 bases, with 7 bases spanning the gap. From germline, CDR1 is MDHEN and CDR2 SYDVKM. CDR3 coding DNA: TGTGCCAGCAGTCTAAATCCCTACGAGCAGTACTTC. Protein sequence: CASSLNPYEQYF.

V and J are TRBV11-2 and TRBJ2-1; TRBD1 agrees at 7 bases. The CDR3 extends over 16 amino acids. Germline loops: CDR1 SGHAT, CDR2 FQNNGV. V shed 7 bases, J shed 9 bases, and the junction held 18 bases outside the gene matches. The CDR3 loop is CASNQGGPLRPTEQFF. The CDR3 bases are TGTGCCAGCAACCAAGGGGGCCCACTCAGGCCAACTGAGCAGTTCTTC.

This clone was counted a single time. This chain joins TRBV30 and TRBJ2-3; 9 bases fit TRBD2. CDR3 size: 13 residues. CDR1 is GTSNPN and CDR2 is SVGIG in the germline V gene (reference sequence). V lost 2 bases to trimming and J lost 7 bases; unmatched junction nucleotides: 4. The chain's CDR3 is CAWSRTSVNTQYF. The CDR3 DNA reads TGTGCCTGGAGTCGGACTAGCGTAAATACGCAGTATTTT. The entire variable domain, with the rest obtained from reference TRBV30 and TRBJ2-3, is as follows: SQTIHQWPATLVQPVGSPLSLECTVEGTSNPNLYWYRQAAGRGLQLLFYSVGIGQISSEVPQNLSASRPQDRQFILSSKKLLLSDSGFYLCAWSRTSVNTQYFGPGTRLTVL.

In the case of this clone: Other DNA sequences in the sample encode the same CDR3. The V and J genes are TRBV18 and TRBJ2-7; weak D call: TRBD1 (6 bases). The V gene's germline CDR1 is KGHSH and CDR2 LQKENI. CDR3 size: 13 residues. V was cut by 1 base and J by 4 bases, with 8 bases left in between. This chain's CDR3 is CASSPRTDYEQYF. Here the CDR3 DNA reads TGTGCCAGCTCACCACGGACAGATTACGAGCAGTACTTC.

The chain links TRBV27 to TRBJ2-7, with 11 bases that match TRBD2. V lost 7 bases, J lost 2 bases, and 4 bases stayed unmatched. This CDR3 contains 14 residues. CDR1 MNHEY and CDR2 SMNVEV come from the germline V gene (reference sequence). The DNA for the CDR3 is TGTGCCAGCACCCGACTAGCGGGGCCCTACGAGCAGTACTTC. This translates into CASTRLAGPYEQYF.

The chain couples TRBV7-2 to TRBJ2-2; 8 bases agree with TRBD1. Trimming took 6 bases from V and 0 from J; bases not matched to a gene: 6. The CDR3 length is 16 residues. Per the germline V gene, CDR1 is SGHTA and CDR2 is FQGNSA. CDR3 sequence reads: CASRPETGANTGELFF. The DNA of the CDR3 is TGTGCCAGCAGACCAGAGACAGGGGCGAACACCGGGGAGCTGTTTTTT. The entire variable domain, with the rest obtained from reference TRBV7-2 and TRBJ2-2, is as follows: GAGVSQSPSNKVTEKGKDVELRCDPISGHTALYWYRQSLGQGLEFLIYFQGNSAPDKSGLPSDRFSAERTGGSVSTLTIQRTQQEDSAVYLCASRPETGANTGELFFGEGSRLTVL.

A word on this clone: Other DNA sequences of this sample code for an identical CDR3. V usage is TRBV27 and J usage is TRBJ2-7; maybe TRBD2 (5 bases). The CDR3 has 11 residues. V was shortened by 5 bases and J by 4 bases, with 6 bases between the two germline ends. Germline V gene data show CDR1 as MNHEY and CDR2 as SMNVEV (reference sequence). The chain's CDR3 is CASSPGYEQYF. The CDR3 nucleotides are TGTGCCAGCAGTCCGGGGTACGAGCAGTACTTC.

The rearrangement joins TRBV28 to TRBJ1-6, with a tentative D call TRBD1 (6 bases). V gave up 5 bases and J gave up 12 bases, with 11 bases separating them. The CDR3 is made up of 12 amino acids. The germline gives CDR1 MDHEN, CDR2 SYDVKM. CDR3 loop: CASSKTGLPLHF. CDR3 nucleotide sequence: TGTGCCAGCAGTAAAACAGGGTTACCCCTCCACTTT.

The chain couples TRBV27 to TRBJ2-1; TRBD2 matches 9 bases. The germline gives CDR1 MNHEY, CDR2 SMNVEV (reference sequence). CDR3 length: 14 residues. With 5 bases clipped from V and 7 bases from J, the junction kept 6 bases outside the gene matches. The CDR3 here is CASSPLAGPNEQFF. CDR3 DNA: TGTGCCAGCAGTCCCCTAGCGGGACCGAATGAGCAGTTCTTC.

The J gene is TRBJ1-6, the V gene TRBV6-4; 8 nucleotides line up with TRBD1. The CDR3 loop spans 21 amino acids. Losses at the gene ends were 0 bases for V and 2 bases for J; bases not matched to a gene: 15. Germline CDR1 MRHNA, CDR2 SNTAGT. Here the CDR3 reads CASSDSESGGDEVPYNSPLHF. CDR3 DNA sequence: TGTGCCAGCAGTGACTCGGAGTCAGGGGGCGATGAGGTGCCCTATAATTCACCCCTCCACTTT.

Here the CDR3 reads CASSAHRTGNTTEAFF. The CDR3 DNA is TGTGCCAGCAGTGCCCATAGGACAGGGAACACCACTGAAGCTTTCTTT. The genes are TRBV27 and TRBJ1-1; 8 bases line up with TRBD1. There are 16 residues in the CDR3. V was clipped by 5 bases and J by 4 bases; unmatched bases: 12. Looked up from germline, CDR1 is MNHEY and CDR2 is SMNVEV (reference sequence).

The chain combines TRBV7-8 with TRBJ1-5, with D tentatively TRBD1 (6 bases). CDR1 SGHVS and CDR2 FQNEAQ come from the germline V gene. Trimming removed 6 bases from V and 2 bases from J, with 17 bases in between. The CDR3 covers 16 residues. CDR3 sequence (DNA): TGTGCCAGCAGACTAGGGGGGGCGGGGGGCAATCAGCCCCAGCATTTT. Protein: CASRLGGAGGNQPQHF. Based on the CDR3 plus reference TRBV7-8 and TRBJ1-5, the full variable domain is GAGVSQSPRYKVAKRGQDVALRCDPISGHVSLFWYQQALGQGPEFLTYFQNEAQLDKSGLPSDRFFAERPEGSVSTLKIQRTQQEDSAVYLCASRLGGAGGNQPQHFGDGTRLSIL.

The CDR3 protein is CASSRTRWDNEQFF. The DNA of the CDR3 is TGTGCCAGCAGCAGGACTAGGTGGGACAATGAGCAGTTCTTC. This sequence joins TRBV27 and TRBJ2-1; 7 bases map to TRBD2. The CDR3 is 14 residues long. Germline V gives CDR1 MNHEY, CDR2 SMNVEV (reference sequence). With 6 bases clipped from V and 5 bases from J, the junction kept 7 bases outside the gene matches.

V usage is TRBV7-2 and J usage is TRBJ2-4; D might be TRBD2 (6 bases). CDR3 length equals 15 residues. CDR1 and CDR2 (germline): SGHTA, FQGNSA. Trimming took off 3 bases at V and 1 base at J, with 10 bases between the two ends. The CDR3: CASSFQAGAKNIQYF. In nucleotides, the CDR3 is TGTGCCAGCAGCTTCCAAGCGGGTGCCAAAAACATTCAGTACTTC.

The CDR3 spells CASSAGTSGRNEQFF. In DNA, the CDR3 is TGTGCCAGCTCAGCCGGGACTAGCGGGAGAAATGAGCAGTTCTTC. The chain couples TRBV18 to TRBJ2-1; 14 bases agree with TRBD2. Germline lookup yields CDR1 KGHSH and CDR2 LQKENI. The length of the CDR3 is 15 residues. V lost 5 bases and J lost 7; bases outside the gene matches: 4.

This rearrangement joins TRBV7-2 to TRBJ1-1; D remains ambiguous. This CDR3 region has 13 residues. Germline lookup yields CDR1 SGHTA and CDR2 FQGNSA. V dropped 1 base and J dropped 6 bases, with 9 bases sitting between them. The CDR3 region has the DNA TGTGCCAGCAGCTTAGGTCGGACTTCTGAAGCTTTCTTT. Translating gives CASSLGRTSEAFF.

The chain couples TRBV28 to TRBJ1-4; TRBD1 aligns across 7 bases. Per the germline V gene, CDR1 is MDHEN and CDR2 is SYDVKM. Trimming cost V 5 bases and J 4 bases; bases outside gene matches: 7. The CDR3 loop spans 15 amino acids. The CDR3 DNA is TGTGCCAGCAGTCATGACAGGGAATATAATGAAAAACTGTTTTTT. It is translated as CASSHDREYNEKLFF. The full variable domain, completed using reference TRBV28 and TRBJ1-4, is DVKVTQSSRYLVKRTGEKVFLECVQDMDHENMFWYRQDPGLGLRLIYFSYDVKMKEKGDIPEGYSVSREKKERFSLILESASTNQTSMYLCASSHDREYNEKLFFGSGTQLSVL.

The rearrangement links TRBV30 to TRBJ1-2; weak D call: TRBD1 (6 bases). CDR1 is GTSNPN and CDR2 is SVGIG in the germline V gene (reference sequence). Trimming pared 3 bases from V and 7 bases from J, leaving 18 bases between. CDR3 length: 14 amino acids. The CDR3 bases are TGTGCCTGGAGACCTACGTCTACAGGGACTGGCTACACCTTC. Residues: CAWRPTSTGTGYTF.